This TCR beta chain was profiled in a study of cytomegalovirus exposure and HLA in healthy donors. At the level of the study: Sequencing of 180 million or so T cells in an earlier analysis found some 100 million unique TCR beta sequences.

A note on this clone: Its antigen remains unidentified.

Germline CDR1 ENHRY, CDR2 SYGVKD. Trimming cost V 5 bases and J 2 bases; bases outside gene matches: 7. The CDR3 totals 15 residues. It was with 60 Vbeta and 13 Jbeta primers that the PCR ran. The repertoire was sequenced with immunoSEQ multiplex PCR; TCRdb's copy has only in-frame clones and lacks some. The sample has 110,000 or so clones, about 72% seen once; the top ten hold around 15%. General observations from the study: Previously analyzed data showed that most TCR beta V segments were productive at a frequency of about 90% or about 30%.

The sequence came from a man over 45 in good health and CMV-seropositive. The chain carries TRBV10-3 and TRBJ2-3; 7 bases agree with TRBD2. The source material was PBMCs. CDR3 DNA sequence: TGTGCCATCAGTCAAGAGGGAGGGGACACAGATACGCAGTATTTT. The encoded protein is CAISQEGGDTDTQYF.